This T cell receptor (beta chain) was recovered during a study of T-cell memory formation after mild COVID-19. Whole-study context: TCR clusters mostly belonged to single donors. Study conclusions and caveats: Clones contracting over day 15 to 85 were CD4/CD8 balanced, with later expanders leaning CD4+. Mainly CM and EM harbored the contracting CD4+ clones; mainly EMRA harbored the CD8+ ones.

Deletions cut 5 bases from V and 10 bases from J, with 12 bases between. The CDR3 extends over 12 amino acids. The sample holds a few counts of this clonotype. Its antigen remains unidentified. Amplification by 5'RACE using constant-segment primers produced TCR alpha and TCR beta cDNA libraries that carried sample barcodes and UMIs. Each CDR3 protein is one row after TCRdb ran MiXCR on the 5' RACE reads. The repertoire holds 190,000 or so distinct CDR3 sequences, with 20% to 25% as singletons. The rearrangement links TRBV12-3 or TRBV12-4 to TRBJ2-1; D call uncertain. The source of this sequence is an adult woman who had mild COVID-19 (a few samples of this study predate the infection). Cell type and time point are not known. Sequencing was done on a sample of PBMCs or a T cell subset sorted from them (not recorded which). Here the CDR3 reads CASSPTVTEQFF. DNA for the CDR3: TGTGCCAGCAGTCCCACTGTCACGGAGCAGTTCTTC.